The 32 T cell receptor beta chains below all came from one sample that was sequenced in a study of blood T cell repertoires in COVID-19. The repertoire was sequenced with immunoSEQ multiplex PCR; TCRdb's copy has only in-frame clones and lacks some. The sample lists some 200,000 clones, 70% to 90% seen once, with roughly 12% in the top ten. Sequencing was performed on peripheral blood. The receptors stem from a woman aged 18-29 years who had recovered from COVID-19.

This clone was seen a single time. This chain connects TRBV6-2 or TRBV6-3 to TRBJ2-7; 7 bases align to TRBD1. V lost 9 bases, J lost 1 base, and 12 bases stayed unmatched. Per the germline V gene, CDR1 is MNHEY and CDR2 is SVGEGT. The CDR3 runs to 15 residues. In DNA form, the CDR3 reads TGTGCCAGTAGCATTCCGGGACAGAGTTCCTACGAGCAGTACTTC. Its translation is CASSIPGQSSYEQYF.

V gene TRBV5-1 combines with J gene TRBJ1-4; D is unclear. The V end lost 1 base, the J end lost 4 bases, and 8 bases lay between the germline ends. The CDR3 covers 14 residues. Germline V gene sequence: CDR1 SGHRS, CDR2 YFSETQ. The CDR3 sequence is CASSLMQDNEKLFF. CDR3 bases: TGCGCCAGCAGCTTGATGCAGGATAATGAAAAACTGTTTTTT.

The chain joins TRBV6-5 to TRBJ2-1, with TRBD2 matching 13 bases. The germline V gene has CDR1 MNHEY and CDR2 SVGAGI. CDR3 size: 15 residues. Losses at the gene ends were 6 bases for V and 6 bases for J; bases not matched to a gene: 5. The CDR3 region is CASSTGLAGINEQFF. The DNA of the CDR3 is TGTGCCAGCAGCACGGGACTAGCGGGGATCAATGAGCAGTTCTTC.

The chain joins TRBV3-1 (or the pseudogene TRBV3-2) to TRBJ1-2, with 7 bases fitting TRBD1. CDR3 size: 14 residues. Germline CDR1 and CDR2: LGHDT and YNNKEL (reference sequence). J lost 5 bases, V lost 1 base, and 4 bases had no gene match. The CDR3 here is CASSQVGTAYGYTF. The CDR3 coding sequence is TGTGCCAGCAGCCAAGTCGGGACAGCTTATGGCTACACCTTC.

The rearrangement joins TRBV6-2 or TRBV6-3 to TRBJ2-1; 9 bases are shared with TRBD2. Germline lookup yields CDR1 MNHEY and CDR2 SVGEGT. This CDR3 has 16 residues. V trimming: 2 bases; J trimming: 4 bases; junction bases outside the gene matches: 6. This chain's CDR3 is CASSYPRLAAYNEQFF. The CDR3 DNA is TGTGCCAGCAGTTACCCACGACTAGCGGCTTACAATGAGCAGTTCTTC.

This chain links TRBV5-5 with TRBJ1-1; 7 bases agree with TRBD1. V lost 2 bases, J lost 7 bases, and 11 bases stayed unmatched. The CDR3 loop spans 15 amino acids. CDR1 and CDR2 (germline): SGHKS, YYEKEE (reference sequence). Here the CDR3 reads CASSFQGGPYFEAFF. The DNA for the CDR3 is TGTGCCAGCAGCTTCCAGGGGGGCCCATACTTTGAAGCTTTCTTT.

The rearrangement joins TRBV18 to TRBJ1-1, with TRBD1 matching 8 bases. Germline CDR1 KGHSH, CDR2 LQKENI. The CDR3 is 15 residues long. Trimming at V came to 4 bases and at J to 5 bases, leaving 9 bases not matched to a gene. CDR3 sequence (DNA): TGTGCCAGCTCACGACTCGACAGGGGCGGAACTGAAGCTTTCTTT. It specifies CASSRLDRGGTEAFF.

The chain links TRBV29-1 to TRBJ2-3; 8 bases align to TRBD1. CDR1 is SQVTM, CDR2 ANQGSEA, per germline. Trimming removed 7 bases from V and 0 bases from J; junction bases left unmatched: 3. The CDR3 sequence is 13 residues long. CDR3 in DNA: TGCAGCGGGACAGGGCAAAGCACAGATACGCAGTATTTT. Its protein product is CSGTGQSTDTQYF.

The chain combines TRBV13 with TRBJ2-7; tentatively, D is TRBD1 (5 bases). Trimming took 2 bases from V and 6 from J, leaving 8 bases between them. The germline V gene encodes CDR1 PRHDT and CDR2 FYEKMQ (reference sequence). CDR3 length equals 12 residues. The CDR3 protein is CASSLFGAEQYF. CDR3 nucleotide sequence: TGTGCCAGCAGCTTATTTGGGGCCGAGCAGTACTTC. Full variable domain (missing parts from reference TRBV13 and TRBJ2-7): AAGVIQSPRHLIKEKRETATLKCYPIPRHDTVYWYQQGPGQDPQFLISFYEKMQSDKGSIPDRFSAQQFSDYHSELNMSSLELGDSALYFCASSLFGAEQYFGPGTRLTVT.

CDR3 in amino acids: CASTAGGLPSSDPTSSYNSPLHF. Written as DNA, the CDR3 is TGTGCCAGCACCGCGGGGGGGCTCCCCTCATCCGATCCCACGAGCTCCTATAATTCACCCCTCCACTTT. V usage is TRBV21-1 and J usage is TRBJ1-6. TRBV21-1 is reported as a pseudogene. This CDR3 has 23 amino acids.

The CDR3 DNA reads TGTGCCAGCTCACCACGGACAGGGAGCTCCTACAATGAGCAGTTCTTC. This codes for CASSPRTGSSYNEQFF. V usage is TRBV18 and J usage is TRBJ2-1; 8 nucleotides line up with TRBD1. CDR3 length: 16 amino acids. Germline V gives CDR1 KGHSH, CDR2 LQKENI. Trimming cost V 1 base and J 0 bases; bases outside gene matches: 2.

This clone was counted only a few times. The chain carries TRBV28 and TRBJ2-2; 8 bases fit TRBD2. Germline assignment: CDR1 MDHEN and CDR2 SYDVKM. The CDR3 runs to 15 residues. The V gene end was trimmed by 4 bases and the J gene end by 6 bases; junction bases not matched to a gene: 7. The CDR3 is CASSSGTRSSGELFF. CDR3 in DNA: TGTGCCAGCAGTTCAGGGACTAGAAGTTCCGGGGAGCTGTTTTTT.

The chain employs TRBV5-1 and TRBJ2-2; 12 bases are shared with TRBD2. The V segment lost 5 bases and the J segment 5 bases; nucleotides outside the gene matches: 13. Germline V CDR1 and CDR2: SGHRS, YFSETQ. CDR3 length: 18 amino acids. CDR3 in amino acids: CASRPGTSGRQGTGELFF. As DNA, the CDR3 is TGCGCCAGCAGACCCGGGACTAGCGGGCGCCAGGGGACCGGGGAGCTGTTTTTT.

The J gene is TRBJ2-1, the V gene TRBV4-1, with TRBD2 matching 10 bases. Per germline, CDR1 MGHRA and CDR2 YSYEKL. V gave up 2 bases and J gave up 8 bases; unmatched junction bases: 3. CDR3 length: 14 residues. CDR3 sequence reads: CASSQLAGDDEQFF. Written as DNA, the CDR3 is TGCGCCAGCAGCCAACTAGCGGGAGACGATGAGCAGTTCTTC.

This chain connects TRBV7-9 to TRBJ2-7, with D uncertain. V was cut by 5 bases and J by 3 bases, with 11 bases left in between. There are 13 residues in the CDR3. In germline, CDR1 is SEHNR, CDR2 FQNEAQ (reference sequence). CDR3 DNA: TGTGCCAGCAGCGTGACTTCAGACTACGAGCAGTACTTC. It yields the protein CASSVTSDYEQYF.

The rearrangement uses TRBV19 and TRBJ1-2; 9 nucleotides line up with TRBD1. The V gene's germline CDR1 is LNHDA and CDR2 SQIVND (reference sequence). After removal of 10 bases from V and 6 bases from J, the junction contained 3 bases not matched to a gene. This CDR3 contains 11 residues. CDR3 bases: TGTGCCACCCGACAGGGGGATGGCTACACCTTC. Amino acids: CATRQGDGYTF.

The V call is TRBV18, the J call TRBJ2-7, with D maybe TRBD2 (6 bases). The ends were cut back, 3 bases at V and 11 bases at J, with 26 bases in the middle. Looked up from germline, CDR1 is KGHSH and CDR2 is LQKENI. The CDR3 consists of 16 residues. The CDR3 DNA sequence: TGTGCCAGCTCACCTCAGGGTTTAGCGGCAAAGGGGTACAAGTACTTC. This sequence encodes CASSPQGLAAKGYKYF.

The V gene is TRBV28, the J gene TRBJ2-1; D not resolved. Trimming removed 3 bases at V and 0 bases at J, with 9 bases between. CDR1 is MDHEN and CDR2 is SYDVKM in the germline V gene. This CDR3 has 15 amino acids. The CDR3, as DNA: TGTGCCAGCAGTTTGCTAGATAGCTCCTACAATGAGCAGTTCTTC. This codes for CASSLLDSSYNEQFF.

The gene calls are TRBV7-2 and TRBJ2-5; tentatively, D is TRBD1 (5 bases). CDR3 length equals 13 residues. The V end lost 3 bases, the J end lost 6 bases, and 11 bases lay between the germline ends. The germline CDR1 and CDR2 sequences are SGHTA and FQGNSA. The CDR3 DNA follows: TGTGCCAGCAGCTTCAGGGTTGTGCAGACCCAGTACTTC. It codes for CASSFRVVQTQYF.

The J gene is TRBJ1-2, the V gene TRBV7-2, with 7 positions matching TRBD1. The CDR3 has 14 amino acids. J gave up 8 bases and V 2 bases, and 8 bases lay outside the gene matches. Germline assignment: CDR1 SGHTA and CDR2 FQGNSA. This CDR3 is CASSLNRGEGGYTF. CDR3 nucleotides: TGTGCCAGCAGCTTAAACAGGGGAGAGGGAGGCTACACCTTC.

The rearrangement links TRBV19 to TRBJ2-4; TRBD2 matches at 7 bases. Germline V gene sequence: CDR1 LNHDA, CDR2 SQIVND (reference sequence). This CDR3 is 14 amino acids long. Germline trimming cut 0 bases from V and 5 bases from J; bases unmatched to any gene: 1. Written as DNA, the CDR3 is TGTGCCAGTAGTATAGATCTAGCGGAAAACATTCAGTACTTC. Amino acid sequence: CASSIDLAENIQYF.

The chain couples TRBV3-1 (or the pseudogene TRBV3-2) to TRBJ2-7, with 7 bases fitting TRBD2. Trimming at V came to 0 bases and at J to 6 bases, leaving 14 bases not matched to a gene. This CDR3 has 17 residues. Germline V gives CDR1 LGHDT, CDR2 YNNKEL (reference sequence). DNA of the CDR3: TGTGCCAGCAGCCAAGATATAGTTCCCGCGGGAGTCAGCGAGCAGTACTTC. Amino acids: CASSQDIVPAGVSEQYF.

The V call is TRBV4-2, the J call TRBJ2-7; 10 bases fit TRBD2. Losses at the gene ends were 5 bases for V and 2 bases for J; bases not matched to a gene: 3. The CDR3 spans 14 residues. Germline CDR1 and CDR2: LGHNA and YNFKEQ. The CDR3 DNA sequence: TGTGCCAGCAGCGCCGGACTAGCGGCCTACGAGCAGTACTTC. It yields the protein CASSAGLAAYEQYF.

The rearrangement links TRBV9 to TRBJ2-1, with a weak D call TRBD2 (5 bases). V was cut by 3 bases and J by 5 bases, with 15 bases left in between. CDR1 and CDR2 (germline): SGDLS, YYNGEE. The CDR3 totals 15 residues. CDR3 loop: CASSATAGYNNEQFF. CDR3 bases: TGTGCCAGCAGCGCTACCGCGGGCTACAACAATGAGCAGTTCTTC.

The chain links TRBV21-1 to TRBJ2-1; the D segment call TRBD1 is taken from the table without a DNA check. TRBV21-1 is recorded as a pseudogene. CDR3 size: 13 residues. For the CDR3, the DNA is TGTGCCAGCAGCATCGACAGGGACAATGAGCAGTTCTTC. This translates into CASSIDRDNEQFF.

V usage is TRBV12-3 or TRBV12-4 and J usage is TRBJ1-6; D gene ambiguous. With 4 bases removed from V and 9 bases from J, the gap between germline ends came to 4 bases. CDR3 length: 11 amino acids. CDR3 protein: CASSSSSPLHF. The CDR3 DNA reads TGTGCCAGCAGTTCCTCTTCACCCCTCCACTTT.

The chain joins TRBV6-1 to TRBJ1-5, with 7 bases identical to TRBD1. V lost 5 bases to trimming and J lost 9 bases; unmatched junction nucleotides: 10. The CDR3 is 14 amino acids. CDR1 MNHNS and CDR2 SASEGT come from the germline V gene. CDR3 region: CASSSGQAAGPQHF. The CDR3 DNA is TGTGCCAGCAGTTCTGGACAGGCCGCGGGGCCCCAGCATTTT.

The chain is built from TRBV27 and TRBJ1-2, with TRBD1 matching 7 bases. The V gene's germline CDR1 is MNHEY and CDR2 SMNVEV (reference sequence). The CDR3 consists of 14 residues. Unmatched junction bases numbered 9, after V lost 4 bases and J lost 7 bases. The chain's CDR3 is CASSSHTGAGGYTF. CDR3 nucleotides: TGTGCCAGCAGTTCCCACACAGGGGCGGGTGGCTACACCTTC.

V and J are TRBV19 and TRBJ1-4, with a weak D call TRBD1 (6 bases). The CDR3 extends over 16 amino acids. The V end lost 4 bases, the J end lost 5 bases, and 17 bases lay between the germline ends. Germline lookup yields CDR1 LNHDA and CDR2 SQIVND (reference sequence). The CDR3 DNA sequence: TGTGCCAGTAGTACCCACCGTTGGACAGCGAATGAAAAACTGTTTTTT. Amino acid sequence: CASSTHRWTANEKLFF.

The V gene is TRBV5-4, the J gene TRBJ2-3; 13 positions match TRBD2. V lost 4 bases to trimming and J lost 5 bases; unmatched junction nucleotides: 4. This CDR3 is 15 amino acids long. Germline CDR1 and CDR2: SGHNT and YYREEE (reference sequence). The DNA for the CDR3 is TGTGCCAGCAGCAGGACTAGCGGGAGTGTAGATACGCAGTATTTT. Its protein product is CASSRTSGSVDTQYF.

The CDR3 is CASSSGTGVRSNQPQHF. The CDR3, as DNA: TGTGCCAGCAGCTCCGGGACAGGGGTCCGGAGCAATCAGCCCCAGCATTTT. The J gene is TRBJ1-5, the V gene TRBV5-5, with 10 bases matching TRBD1. CDR1 and CDR2 (germline): SGHKS, YYEKEE (reference sequence). The CDR3 totals 17 residues. After removal of 3 bases from V and 1 base from J, the junction contained 7 bases not matched to a gene. The whole variable domain, filled in from reference TRBV5-5 and TRBJ1-5, reads DAGVTQSPTHLIKTRGQQVTLRCSPISGHKSVSWYQQVLGQGPQFIFQYYEKEERGRGNFPDRFSARQFPNYSSELNVNALLLGDSALYLCASSSGTGVRSNQPQHFGDGTRLSIL.

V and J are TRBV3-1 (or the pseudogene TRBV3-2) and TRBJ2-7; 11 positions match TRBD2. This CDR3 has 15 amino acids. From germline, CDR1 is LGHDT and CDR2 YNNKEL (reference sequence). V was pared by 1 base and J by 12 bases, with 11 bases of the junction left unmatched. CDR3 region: CASSQGVGTSGGGYF. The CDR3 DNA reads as TGTGCCAGCAGCCAAGGGGTAGGGACTAGCGGTGGGGGGTACTTC.